These 20 T cell receptor beta chains share one sample of origin, sequenced in a study of CD8 T cells in Susac syndrome. The authors reverse transcribed about 0.5 to 1 ug RNA with random hexamers. TCRdb reprocessed the immunoSEQ multiplex PCR reads via MiXCR and lists one record per CDR3 protein. The table records under 250,000 distinct CDR3 sequences, about 94% of them present only once. Sequencing was carried out using CD4+ T cells from PBMCs. Receptor source: a human donor with Susac syndrome.

The chain has TRBV6-2 or TRBV6-3 and TRBJ1-5, with D hard to call. Trimming took 8 bases from V and 5 from J, leaving 10 bases between them. Germline V gene sequence: CDR1 MNHEY, CDR2 SVGEGT. The CDR3 runs 12 residues. The CDR3 DNA reads as TGTGCCAGCGGCCCGGGCCATCAGCCCCAGCATTTT. It yields the protein CASGPGHQPQHF.

This clonotype has only one observation. Written as DNA, the CDR3 is TGTGCCAGCAGCGAAGAGGGGGACACTGAAGCTTTCTTT. It codes for CASSEEGDTEAFF. The chain joins TRBV25-1 to TRBJ1-1, with D possibly being TRBD1 (6 bases). The ends were cut back, 6 bases at V and 3 bases at J, with 11 bases in the middle. Germline V gives CDR1 MGHDK, CDR2 SYGVNS. This CDR3 has 13 amino acids.

The chain has TRBV7-3 and TRBJ2-5, with 8 bases that match TRBD2. Germline V gene lookup returns CDR1 SGHTA and CDR2 FQGTGA. After removal of 4 bases from V and 5 bases from J, the junction contained 6 bases not matched to a gene. The CDR3 is 14 residues long. As DNA, the CDR3 is TGTGCCAGCAGCTCTGGACTAGCTGGTGAGACCCAGTACTTC. This translates into CASSSGLAGETQYF.

V gene TRBV6-2 or TRBV6-3 combines with J gene TRBJ2-1; the D is unclear. Germline V gives CDR1 MNHEY, CDR2 SVGEGT. This CDR3 has 12 residues. Trimming took 10 bases from V and 7 from J, leaving 14 bases between them. The CDR3 is CATDAEENEQFF. CDR3 DNA sequence: TGTGCCACGGACGCCGAGGAGAATGAGCAGTTCTTC.

The V gene is TRBV4-3, the J gene TRBJ2-7; tentatively, D is TRBD1 (6 bases). This CDR3 is 15 amino acids long. CDR1 and CDR2 (germline): LGHNA, YSLEER. V lost 0 bases and J lost 2, with 11 bases in between. CDR3 sequence (DNA): TGCGCCAGCAGCCAAGATTCGGACAGTACCTACGAGCAGTACTTC. Protein product: CASSQDSDSTYEQYF.

This clonotype was picked up one time. This sequence joins TRBV6-4 and TRBJ1-1; D possibly corresponds to TRBD1 (5 bases). CDR1 is MRHNA and CDR2 is SNTAGT in the germline V gene. This CDR3 is built from 13 residues. With 4 bases removed from V and 0 bases from J, the gap between germline ends came to 6 bases. Here the CDR3 DNA reads TGTGCCAGCAGTGTACAGGTGAACACTGAAGCTTTCTTT. It encodes CASSVQVNTEAFF.

V and J are TRBV20-1 and TRBJ2-7; 9 nucleotides align to TRBD1. The CDR3 length is 14 residues. V lost 3 bases and J lost 7; bases outside the gene matches: 10. Germline CDR1 is DFQATT and CDR2 is SNEGSKA (reference sequence). This chain's CDR3 is CSASKGQGTGEQYF. DNA of the CDR3: TGCAGTGCTAGTAAGGGACAGGGTACGGGAGAGCAGTACTTC.

The gene calls are TRBV6-6 and TRBJ2-7, with D hard to call. Germline CDR1 MNHNY, CDR2 SVGAGI (reference sequence). V lost 6 bases and J lost 12, with 24 bases in between. CDR3 length: 14 residues. CDR3 sequence (DNA): TGTGCCAGCAGCGCACTGGGATCCCAAACGTTTCTGTACTTC. Its translation is CASSALGSQTFLYF.

The rearrangement joins TRBV5-1 to TRBJ2-5, with TRBD2 as a possible D gene (5 bases). V shed 1 base and J shed 6 bases, with 19 bases lying between them. The CDR3 runs 16 residues. Germline CDR1 is SGHRS and CDR2 is YFSETQ. The CDR3 coding sequence is TGCGCCAGCAGCTTGATTTCGCCCGGGGTTACAAAGACCCAGTACTTC. Protein product: CASSLISPGVTKTQYF.

The rearrangement joins TRBV12-3 or TRBV12-4 to TRBJ2-5; 8 positions agree with TRBD2. Trimming at V came to 6 bases and at J to 2 bases, leaving 8 bases not matched to a gene. The CDR3 length is 15 residues. CDR3 in amino acids: CASRSGGPEQETQYF. The CDR3 nucleotides read TGTGCCAGCAGGTCGGGGGGGCCTGAACAAGAGACCCAGTACTTC.

The V call is TRBV19, the J call TRBJ2-1; TRBD2 might be the D (5 bases). The germline V gene has CDR1 LNHDA and CDR2 SQIVND (reference sequence). Deletions cut 3 bases from V and 6 bases from J, with 9 bases between. The CDR3 sequence is 13 residues long. The CDR3: CASSITRTNEQFF. DNA of the CDR3: TGTGCCAGTAGTATCACTAGAACCAATGAGCAGTTCTTC. Full variable domain (remainder filled in from reference TRBV19 and TRBJ2-1): DGGITQSPKYLFRKEGQNVTLSCEQNLNHDAMYWYRQDPGQGLRLIYYSQIVNDFQKGDIAEGYSVSREKKESFPLTVTSAQKNPTAFYLCASSITRTNEQFFGPGTRLTVL.

The chain is built from TRBV11-2 and TRBJ2-3, with 13 bases lining up with TRBD2. J was trimmed by 4 bases and V by 5 bases; bases with no gene match: 6. Per the germline V gene, CDR1 is SGHAT and CDR2 is FQNNGV. The CDR3 spans 16 residues. This CDR3 is CASSQAGLAGSDTQYF. In nucleotides, the CDR3 is TGTGCCAGCAGCCAAGCGGGACTAGCGGGGTCAGATACGCAGTATTTT. Full variable domain (remainder filled in from reference TRBV11-2 and TRBJ2-3): EAGVAQSPRYKIIEKRQSVAFWCNPISGHATLYWYQQILGQGPKLLIQFQNNGVVDDSQLPKDRFSAERLKGVDSTLKIQPAKLEDSAVYLCASSQAGLAGSDTQYFGPGTRLTVL.

The chain uses TRBV20-1 and TRBJ1-1; D perhaps matches TRBD1 (5 bases). V gave up 0 bases and J gave up 2 bases, with 7 bases separating them. Germline V gives CDR1 DFQATT, CDR2 SNEGSKA (reference sequence). This CDR3 has 13 residues. The CDR3 coding sequence is TGCAGTGCTAGAGATGACAGCAACACTGAAGCTTTCTTT. This gives the protein CSARDDSNTEAFF.

The DNA of the CDR3 is TGCAGTGCTAGGGCGGGCAGCGAGAACACTGAAGCTTTCTTT. This gives the protein CSARAGSENTEAFF. The chain couples TRBV20-1 to TRBJ1-1; no clear D. Germline CDR1 and CDR2: DFQATT and SNEGSKA (reference sequence). The V and J ends lost 3 bases and 1 base respectively, with 12 bases between them. The CDR3 has 14 residues.

This chain links TRBV30 with TRBJ1-1, with D possibly TRBD1 on 5 matching bases. The V end lost 0 bases, the J end lost 10 bases, and 15 bases lay between the germline ends. Germline V lookup: CDR1 GTSNPN, CDR2 SVGIG (reference sequence). The CDR3 sequence is 13 residues long. The CDR3 loop reads CAWSVHSLGVAFF. CDR3 DNA sequence: TGTGCCTGGAGTGTACACAGTCTGGGGGTAGCTTTCTTT.

This clonotype appeared a single time. This chain links TRBV30 with TRBJ2-5; D possibly corresponds to TRBD2 (6 bases). This CDR3 comprises 14 residues. Looked up from germline, CDR1 is GTSNPN and CDR2 is SVGIG (reference sequence). Trimming took off 0 bases at V and 6 bases at J, with 14 bases between the two ends. The CDR3 loop reads CAWSVGAGRQTQYF. CDR3 nucleotide sequence: TGTGCCTGGAGTGTAGGGGCGGGGAGGCAGACCCAGTACTTC.

This clonotype came up once. CDR3 sequence (DNA): TGTGCCAGCAGCCCGCTATCCGCGGGACCCTCGTCCTACGAGCAGTACTTC. Its protein is CASSPLSAGPSSYEQYF. The chain links TRBV14 to TRBJ2-7; tentative D call: TRBD2 (6 bases). V lost 4 bases and J lost 1, with 20 bases in between. Per the germline V gene, CDR1 is SGHDN and CDR2 is FVKESK. The CDR3 is 17 amino acids.

The J gene is TRBJ2-2, the V gene TRBV3-1; D is uncertain. The germline gives CDR1 LGHDT, CDR2 YNNKEL (reference sequence). The CDR3 is 16 amino acids. V lost 1 base and J 7 bases, leaving 16 bases between the germline ends. CDR3 DNA sequence: TGTGCCAGCAGCCAAGCGAGTGTGGTGGGCGACGGGGAGCTGTTTTTT. Its protein product is CASSQASVVGDGELFF.

The gene calls are TRBV6-5 and TRBJ1-1, with 8 bases aligning to TRBD1. V was clipped by 6 bases and J by 6 bases; unmatched bases: 12. The germline V gene encodes CDR1 MNHEY and CDR2 SVGAGI. The CDR3 runs 15 residues. The CDR3 loop reads CASRATRGQAAEAFF. CDR3 DNA: TGTGCCAGCAGAGCAACCAGGGGGCAGGCGGCTGAAGCTTTCTTT.

This chain joins TRBV6-1 and TRBJ2-7; a weak D match, TRBD1 (5 bases). V was shortened by 2 bases and J by 4 bases, with 15 bases between the two germline ends. The V gene's germline CDR1 is MNHNS and CDR2 SASEGT. This CDR3 contains 15 residues. The CDR3 region is CASSELGRARYEQYF. The CDR3 DNA reads as TGTGCCAGCAGTGAATTGGGCAGGGCTAGGTACGAGCAGTACTTC.